This TCR beta chain was observed in a study of T cells in Graves' hyperthyroidism and ophthalmopathy. Study conclusions and caveats: Ophthalmopathy got predicted by the model a median 6.5 months before its onset.

Hyperthyroidism of Graves' type that showed no ophthalmopathy progression within 18 months was stable. Fresh peripheral blood, approximately 10 ml, yielded the PBMCs. This clonotype was seen many times. Its matching antigen is unknown. Germline CDR1 and CDR2: LGHDT and YNNKEL (reference sequence). The J segment lost 4 bases and the V segment lost 2 bases, leaving 1 base of the junction unmatched. CDR3 size: 15 residues. Authors of the study amplified TCR beta CDR3 regions from RNA transcripts. The HTBI primer set drove a first-round RT-PCR of the TCR CDR3. TCRdb re-derived calls from the multiplex PCR reads in MiXCR, one entry per CDR3 protein. Of over 300,000 distinct CDR3 sequences listed, roughly 13% are singletons.

Source material: blood. The sequence was obtained from a woman aged 60-70 years with Graves' hyperthyroidism. V gene TRBV3-1 combines with J gene TRBJ2-1; 11 nucleotides match TRBD2. CDR3 region: CASSQIAGGYNEQFF. The CDR3 bases are TGTGCCAGCAGCCAAATAGCGGGAGGGTACAATGAGCAGTTCTTC.